One sample yielded the 25 T cell receptor beta chains listed below, sequenced in a study of shared clonotypes between healthy human individuals. This table comes from immunoSEQ multiplex PCR, and its TCRdb copy is limited to in-frame clones, with some not included. The data hold 2.3 million or so clones, with approximately 93% observed a single time. The sequenced sample consisted of naive CD4+ T cells from PBMCs. Subset noted: CD45RA+ positively selected. These receptor sequences come from a man between 18 and 35 years old in good health. Some clones in this sample may be carry-over from other donors' samples.

In its sample, this clone was seen once. CDR3: CASSETGWGGNQPQHF. CDR3 DNA sequence: TGTGCCAGCAGCGAAACAGGGTGGGGGGGCAATCAGCCCCAGCATTTT. V and J are TRBV6-1 and TRBJ1-5; weak D call: TRBD1 (6 bases). The CDR3 has 16 residues. Trimming cost V 6 bases and J 2 bases, with 17 bases left between them. The germline V gene has CDR1 MNHNS and CDR2 SASEGT.

For the CDR3, the DNA is TGCAGCGTTCGAGGACGGGCCTTTGAAAAACTGTTTTTT. Translated, it gives CSVRGRAFEKLFF. The chain uses TRBV29-1 and TRBJ1-4, with D unclear. The germline CDR1 and CDR2 sequences are SQVTM and ANQGSEA. Trimming cost V 5 bases and J 7 bases, with 14 bases left between them. CDR3 length equals 13 residues. The full variable domain, with the rest looked up from reference TRBV29-1 and TRBJ1-4, is SAVISQKPSRDICQRGTSLTIQCQVDSQVTMMFWYRQQPGQSLTLIATANQGSEATYESGFVIDKFPISRPNLTFSTLTVSNMSPEDSSIYLCSVRGRAFEKLFFGSGTQLSVL.

This rearrangement joins TRBV29-1 to TRBJ1-2; D is possibly TRBD1 (6 bases). Germline loops: CDR1 SQVTM, CDR2 ANQGSEA. CDR3 length: 14 residues. V lost 4 bases to trimming and J lost 1 base, with 13 bases between them. The CDR3 protein is CSVVGGAGNYGYTF. CDR3 DNA: TGCAGCGTTGTCGGGGGCGCGGGTAACTATGGCTACACCTTC.

The chain joins TRBV28 to TRBJ1-1, with 8 positions matching TRBD1. The CDR3 covers 13 residues. V gave up 8 bases and J gave up 1 base; unmatched junction bases: 3. The germline gives CDR1 MDHEN, CDR2 SYDVKM. The CDR3 loop reads CASVGTGNTEAFF. CDR3 bases: TGTGCCAGCGTGGGGACAGGGAACACTGAAGCTTTCTTT.

V and J are TRBV28 and TRBJ1-5; TRBD1 aligns across 7 bases. This CDR3 contains 16 residues. Trimming took 6 bases from V and 0 from J; bases not matched to a gene: 8. Germline V gene data show CDR1 as MDHEN and CDR2 as SYDVKM. The CDR3 region has the DNA TGTGCCAGCAGCCCACAGGGGAGGAGTAGCAATCAGCCCCAGCATTTT. Translated: CASSPQGRSSNQPQHF.

V usage is TRBV4-3 and J usage is TRBJ1-5; D gene uncertain. The CDR3 is made up of 17 amino acids. Germline lookup yields CDR1 LGHNA and CDR2 YSLEER. V was trimmed by 4 bases and J by 0 bases, leaving 16 bases between them. The CDR3 DNA is TGCGCCAGCAGCCCCGGGTCCGGCCCATATAGCAATCAGCCCCAGCATTTT. It yields the protein CASSPGSGPYSNQPQHF.

This sequence joins TRBV15 and TRBJ1-3; D is perhaps TRBD1 (5 bases). Germline CDR1 and CDR2: LNHNV and YYDKDF (reference sequence). Trimming stripped 0 bases from V and 0 bases from J, with 12 bases between. The CDR3 runs 17 residues. The CDR3 spells CATSRDNTGGSGNTIYF. For the CDR3, the DNA is TGTGCCACCAGCAGAGATAACACAGGTGGCTCTGGAAACACCATATATTTT.

Remarks on this clone: This CDR3 is also generated by other DNA sequences in the sample. The chain employs TRBV7-3 and TRBJ2-2; no clear D gene. CDR1 is SGHTA, CDR2 FQGTGA, per germline. Between the trimmed V and J ends, which lost 5 bases and 4 bases, there was a span of 5 bases. The CDR3 totals 12 residues. CDR3 protein: CASSPSTGELFF. Written as DNA, the CDR3 is TGTGCCAGCAGCCCATCCACCGGGGAGCTGTTTTTT.

The rearrangement links TRBV18 to TRBJ1-1; the D gene is possibly TRBD1 (5 bases). The V gene lost 2 bases and the J gene lost 1 base, with 8 bases spanning the gap. Looked up from germline, CDR1 is KGHSH and CDR2 is LQKENI. This CDR3 is 14 amino acids long. CDR3 sequence: CASSPWGANTEAFF. CDR3 DNA: TGTGCCAGCTCACCATGGGGCGCGAACACTGAAGCTTTCTTT.

The chain carries TRBV25-1 and TRBJ2-5; tentative D call: TRBD2 (6 bases). The CDR3 sequence is 17 residues long. The V end was cut by 5 bases, the J end by 0 bases, with 19 bases between. From germline, CDR1 is MGHDK and CDR2 SYGVNS. The CDR3 sequence: CASSSHAGFINQETQYF. DNA of the CDR3: TGTGCCAGCAGTTCCCATGCGGGATTCATCAACCAAGAGACCCAGTACTTC.

The J gene is TRBJ2-7, the V gene TRBV7-9; 9 nucleotides agree with TRBD2. V shed 2 bases and J 0 bases; nucleotides not matched to a gene: 11. Germline CDR1 reads SEHNR; CDR2 reads FQNEAQ (reference sequence). CDR3 length: 18 residues. In DNA form, the CDR3 reads TGTGCCAGCAGCTTATCTCCGGGGCTAGCGGGGAACTCCTACGAGCAGTACTTC. It is translated as CASSLSPGLAGNSYEQYF.

The chain joins TRBV16 to TRBJ2-3, with D perhaps matching TRBD1 (5 bases). In germline, CDR1 is KGHSY, CDR2 FQNENV. The CDR3 spans 14 residues. The V end was cut by 2 bases, the J end by 4 bases, with 10 bases between. The CDR3 DNA follows: TGTGCCAGCAGCCAACAGGGTGGCCCAGATACGCAGTATTTT. Amino acid sequence: CASSQQGGPDTQYF.

The CDR3 loop reads CASSLNRVYGYTF. CDR3 in DNA: TGTGCCAGCAGTCTAAACAGGGTCTATGGCTACACCTTC. The V and J genes are TRBV28 and TRBJ1-2, with D possibly matching TRBD1 (6 bases). The CDR3 covers 13 residues. Germline V gene sequence: CDR1 MDHEN, CDR2 SYDVKM. With 5 bases removed from V and 4 bases from J, the gap between germline ends came to 11 bases.

This clone was detected only once. V gene TRBV19 combines with J gene TRBJ2-2; D is perhaps TRBD1 (5 bases). The CDR3 contains 16 residues. The germline CDR1 and CDR2 sequences are LNHDA and SQIVND (reference sequence). V lost 3 bases and J lost 0, with 11 bases in between. The CDR3 loop is CASSIVTVTNTGELFF. In DNA, the CDR3 is TGTGCCAGTAGTATTGTGACAGTAACGAACACCGGGGAGCTGTTTTTT.

This CDR3 is CASSSPGVLNEQFF. The CDR3 DNA is TGTGCCAGCAGTTCCCCTGGGGTCTTGAATGAGCAGTTCTTC. V and J are TRBV6-5 and TRBJ2-1; D is ambiguous. CDR1 MNHEY and CDR2 SVGAGI come from the germline V gene. This CDR3 region has 14 residues. Trimming cost V 4 bases and J 7 bases, with 14 bases left between them.

CDR3 residues: CASSVNGGATDTQYF. The CDR3 DNA is TGTGCCAGCAGCGTAAATGGAGGGGCAACAGATACGCAGTATTTT. The genes are TRBV9 and TRBJ2-3, with a possible D match to TRBD2 (6 bases). The CDR3 has 15 residues. Trimming removed 1 base from V and 3 bases from J, with 12 bases in between. Germline CDR1 and CDR2: SGDLS and YYNGEE.

The chain has TRBV6-1 and TRBJ2-3, with D perhaps TRBD2 (6 bases). Germline CDR1 is MNHNS and CDR2 is SASEGT. The germline V and J ends were trimmed by 4 bases and 1 base, with 15 bases remaining between them. The CDR3 is 16 amino acids. The CDR3 DNA reads TGTGCCAGCAGTGGGGGGTGGTTAGCGGGCACAGATACGCAGTATTTT. Amino acids: CASSGGWLAGTDTQYF.

As to this clone: The sample contains more than one DNA sequence encoding this CDR3. The chain recombines TRBV6-4 with TRBJ1-2; no clear D gene. Germline V gives CDR1 MRHNA, CDR2 SNTAGT. Trimming shortened V by 2 bases and J by 5 bases, and 6 bases separated the two germline ends. CDR3 length: 12 residues. The CDR3 here is CASSDAGYGYTF. CDR3 coding DNA: TGTGCCAGCAGTGACGCCGGATATGGCTACACCTTC.

The chain links TRBV7-2 to TRBJ1-2, with 7 bases fitting TRBD1. V was clipped by 5 bases and J by 6 bases; unmatched bases: 12. In germline, CDR1 is SGHTA, CDR2 FQGNSA. The length of the CDR3 is 15 residues. CDR3 sequence reads: CASSLRPPGGDGYTF. In DNA, the CDR3 is TGTGCCAGCAGCCTGAGGCCGCCAGGGGGAGATGGCTACACCTTC.

This clone was observed a single time. The rearrangement uses TRBV14 and TRBJ2-3; D is uncertain. The CDR3 covers 13 residues. Trimming stripped 4 bases from V and 3 bases from J, with 8 bases between. The germline gives CDR1 SGHDN, CDR2 FVKESK. CDR3 nucleotides: TGTGCCAGCAGCCTGGATCCGACAGATACGCAGTATTTT. Its protein is CASSLDPTDTQYF.

The J gene is TRBJ2-1, the V gene TRBV6-5; 8 bases align to TRBD2. Per germline, CDR1 MNHEY and CDR2 SVGAGI. Unmatched junction bases numbered 12, after V lost 7 bases and J lost 7 bases. The CDR3 extends over 15 amino acids. The CDR3: CASIRGGSRKNEQFF. CDR3 in DNA: TGTGCCAGCATCCGGGGGGGTAGCCGTAAGAATGAGCAGTTCTTC.

This sequence joins TRBV11-3 and TRBJ2-7, with a weak D call TRBD1 (5 bases). V gave up 4 bases and J gave up 5 bases, with 9 bases separating them. This CDR3 spans 12 amino acids. Germline CDR1 and CDR2: SGHNT and YENEEA. CDR3 residues: CASSYIGDEQYF. DNA of the CDR3: TGTGCCAGCAGCTACATAGGGGACGAGCAGTACTTC. The entire variable domain, with the rest obtained from reference TRBV11-3 and TRBJ2-7, is as follows: EAGVVQSPRYKIIEKKQPVAFWCNPISGHNTLYWYLQNLGQGPELLIRYENEEAVDDSQLPKDRFSAERLKGVDSTLKIQPAELGDSAVYLCASSYIGDEQYFGPGTRLTVT.

The chain combines TRBV19 with TRBJ1-2; no clear D. The germline V gene has CDR1 LNHDA and CDR2 SQIVND (reference sequence). CDR3 size: 12 residues. The germline V and J ends were trimmed by 5 bases and 5 bases, with 9 bases remaining between them. CDR3 protein: CASSVSEYGYTF. CDR3 nucleotide sequence: TGTGCCAGTAGTGTATCAGAGTATGGCTACACCTTC. Based on the CDR3 plus reference TRBV19 and TRBJ1-2, the full variable domain is DGGITQSPKYLFRKEGQNVTLSCEQNLNHDAMYWYRQDPGQGLRLIYYSQIVNDFQKGDIAEGYSVSREKKESFPLTVTSAQKNPTAFYLCASSVSEYGYTFGSGTRLTVV.

Worth noting for this clone: The junction shows a germline mismatch at one end, possibly a read error. This chain links TRBV27 with TRBJ1-1; D remains ambiguous. The germline gives CDR1 MNHEY, CDR2 SMNVEV (reference sequence). The CDR3 loop spans 15 amino acids. DNA of the CDR3: TGTGCCAGCAGTTTAAACCCCCTCGGGGAACTGAGCACCAGATGG. Protein sequence: CASSLNPLGELSTRW.

The chain carries TRBV7-3 and TRBJ2-2; TRBD2 aligns across 7 bases. The CDR3 extends over 18 amino acids. Germline V CDR1 and CDR2: SGHTA, FQGTGA. V was clipped by 2 bases and J by 6 bases; unmatched bases: 15. The CDR3 region is CASSLLRLEGGPAGELFF. CDR3 nucleotides: TGTGCCAGCAGCTTATTGCGTCTTGAGGGAGGGCCGGCCGGGGAGCTGTTTTTT.